This T cell receptor (beta chain) was observed in a study of human T cells and chemical hapten exposure. Study-level findings and limits: TCRs exceeding 1 in 1000 frequency stayed unchanged with DPC sensitization. Positive correlation was observed between PT1 expanded TCR counts and patch test score.

This CDR3 region has 13 residues. Time point of the sample: patch test 1, 2 weeks after DPC sensitization. Stated treatment: therapeutic diphenylcyclopropenone sensitization with weekly scalp DPC. Unfractionated whole blood was the source from which total RNA was extracted. From the RACE reads, TCRdb called clonotypes with MiXCR, one entry per CDR3 protein. The sample has around 110,000 distinct CDR3 sequences; 9.5% to 13% are singletons. This clonotype has a count of ten or more. Its antigen is still unknown. The chain joins TRBV21-1 to TRBJ2-7; TRBD2 is taken as the D call from the table, unchecked against the DNA. TRBV21-1 is assigned pseudogene status. This clonotype originated in a woman between 45 and 60 years old with alopecia areata. Some clones in this sample may be carry-over from other donors' samples. Material: whole blood, obtained in connection with sensitization to the hapten diphenylcyclopropenone (DPC). The CDR3 spells CASSPTGPTKKYF. The CDR3 bases are TGTGCCAGCAGCCCTACGGGGCCCACGAAGAAGTACTTC.